This T cell receptor beta chain derives from a study of response to subunit inactivated influenza vaccine. TCRdb ran MiXCR on the RT-PCR reads and lists one entry per CDR3 protein. The data contain about 500,000 distinct CDR3 sequences, about 15% of them singletons. The CDR3 runs 13 residues. With 3 bases removed from V and 8 bases from J, the gap between germline ends came to 13 bases. Germline assignment: CDR1 MNHEY and CDR2 SMNVEV (reference sequence). Whole-study findings and limits: Only a handful of new T cells, the authors suggested, are recruited with each seasonal influenza vaccination.

As regards this clonotype: Its antigen is not known.

This clonotype originated in a man aged 50-75 years who received an inactivated influenza vaccine. The starting material was CD4+ T cells sorted from PBMCs, obtained around 25 months after vaccination. The genes are TRBV27 and TRBJ1-2; maybe TRBD1 (6 bases). The DNA for the CDR3 is TGTGCCAGCAGTTTCAGGGGAGCACGGGGCTACACCTTC. Amino acid sequence: CASSFRGARGYTF.